One sample yielded the 9 T cell receptor beta chains listed below, sequenced in a study of blood T cells in healthy people across ages. The authors ran a second PCR of about 7 to 12 cycles using a sample-barcoded 5' primer and a J-beta primer mix. TCRdb reprocessed the 5' RACE reads via MiXCR and lists one record per CDR3 protein. Here the sample spans 1.5 million to 2 million distinct CDR3 sequences, roughly 52% being singletons. The sample was blood. Receptors originate from a woman in her forties in good health.

This clonotype was observed at least ten times. This chain joins TRBV7-2 and TRBJ1-1; D ambiguous. V was shortened by 4 bases and J by 1 base, with 10 bases between the two germline ends. The CDR3 is 14 residues long. CDR1 SGHTA and CDR2 FQGNSA come from the germline V gene. The CDR3, as DNA: TGTGCCAGCAGCTCCTCGGGAGGGAACACTGAAGCTTTCTTT. Its protein is CASSSSGGNTEAFF.

This clonotype has a handful of counts. The V call is TRBV20-1, the J call TRBJ1-4; D gene uncertain. CDR3 length: 12 amino acids. Trimming stripped 3 bases from V and 2 bases from J, with 4 bases between. Germline CDR1 is DFQATT and CDR2 is SNEGSKA (reference sequence). The CDR3 is CSASRTNEKLFF. CDR3 DNA sequence: TGCAGTGCTAGTAGGACTAATGAAAAACTGTTTTTT.

This clonotype has more than one count but fewer than ten. The gene calls are TRBV6-5 and TRBJ2-7; D may be TRBD1 (5 bases). The CDR3 runs 14 residues. The germline V and J ends were trimmed by 2 bases and 3 bases, with 11 bases remaining between them. The germline gives CDR1 MNHEY, CDR2 SVGAGI. The CDR3 bases are TGTGCCAGCAGTTACGGGGCAGGGTACTACGAGCAGTACTTC. Protein sequence: CASSYGAGYYEQYF.

The rearrangement uses TRBV5-6 and TRBJ2-5; 7 bases align to TRBD2. The CDR3 extends over 15 amino acids. CDR1 and CDR2 (germline): SGHDT, YYEEEE. The ends lost 0 bases at V and 11 bases at J; junction bases unmatched: 13. The CDR3 DNA reads TGTGCCAGCAGCTTGGAGCTAGCGGCCTACAATGAGCAGTACTTC. Translating it yields CASSLELAAYNEQYF.

This chain links TRBV5-1 with TRBJ2-1, with D perhaps TRBD1 or TRBD2 (5 bases each). The CDR3 sequence is 16 residues long. Germline-derived CDR1 and CDR2 are SGHRS and YFSETQ. Trimming pared 7 bases from V and 5 bases from J, leaving 22 bases between. CDR3 in DNA: TGCGCCAGCCGACTTGGTGGGACGCAGAGGCACAATGAGCAGTTCTTC. Amino acid sequence: CASRLGGTQRHNEQFF.

The rearrangement links TRBV5-1 to TRBJ1-2; no clear D gene. Per germline, CDR1 SGHRS and CDR2 YFSETQ. This CDR3 spans 13 amino acids. Trimming took 4 bases from V and 5 from J, leaving 12 bases between them. The CDR3 DNA is TGCGCCAGCAGCAAATCGGGGTTTTATGGCTACACCTTC. Translating it yields CASSKSGFYGYTF. Using reference TRBV5-1 and TRBJ1-2 for the parts outside the CDR3, the full variable domain is KAGVTQTPRYLIKTRGQQVTLSCSPISGHRSVSWYQQTPGQGLQFLFEYFSETQRNKGNFPGRFSGRQFSNSRSEMNVSTLELGDSALYLCASSKSGFYGYTFGSGTRLTVV.

This clonotype was seen a few times. This chain links TRBV19 with TRBJ2-1; 8 bases map to TRBD1. Germline CDR1 and CDR2: LNHDA and SQIVND (reference sequence). V shed 4 bases, J shed 8 bases, and the junction held 7 bases outside the gene matches. The CDR3 contains 14 residues. The CDR3 protein is CASSTHRGADEQFF. CDR3 sequence (DNA): TGTGCCAGTAGTACCCACAGGGGGGCTGATGAGCAGTTCTTC.

This clonotype has a handful of counts. The chain has TRBV29-1 and TRBJ2-7; 10 nucleotides agree with TRBD2. V shed 4 bases, J shed 6 bases, and the junction held 12 bases outside the gene matches. This CDR3 contains 15 residues. CDR1 is SQVTM and CDR2 is ANQGSEA in the germline V gene. CDR3 sequence: CSVVWVAGGKGEQYF. The CDR3 DNA reads TGCAGCGTTGTCTGGGTAGCGGGGGGCAAGGGCGAGCAGTACTTC.

This rearrangement joins TRBV4-3 to TRBJ1-4; no reliable D call. From germline, CDR1 is LGHNA and CDR2 YSLEER. Trimming left V 0 bases short and J 4 bases short, with 12 bases between. CDR3 size: 16 residues. CDR3 DNA: TGCGCCAGCAGCCAAGAACGAGCACAGTATAATGAAAAACTGTTTTTT. It yields the protein CASSQERAQYNEKLFF.